What follows are 25 T cell receptor beta chains derived from one specimen sequenced in a study of T cell changes during pregnancy in multiple sclerosis. Libraries were prepared by immunoSEQ multiplex PCR; TCRdb keeps only in-frame clonotypes and omits some of them. The sample holds over 85,000 clones, 90% seen once. The sample consisted of peripheral blood, taken in the second trimester of pregnancy. The receptors derive from a female donor in good health, enrolled as a control in a pregnancy study.

The chain employs TRBV27 and TRBJ1-2; unclear D gene. This CDR3 is built from 17 residues. Trimming left V 0 bases short and J 6 bases short, with 20 bases between. Germline V gene lookup returns CDR1 MNHEY and CDR2 SMNVEV (reference sequence). CDR3 in amino acids: CASSLSLPATHGNGYTF. The DNA for the CDR3 is TGTGCCAGCAGTTTATCCCTTCCCGCGACCCACGGGAATGGCTACACCTTC.

The V gene is TRBV18, the J gene TRBJ1-2; 7 bases agree with TRBD1. CDR3 length: 14 amino acids. The V gene end was trimmed by 3 bases and the J gene end by 3 bases; junction bases not matched to a gene: 4. Germline CDR1 and CDR2: KGHSH and LQKENI. CDR3 DNA: TGTGCCAGCTCACCCGCCACAGGGGACTATGGCTACACCTTC. Amino acids: CASSPATGDYGYTF.

The chain uses TRBV2 and TRBJ1-6; D is undetermined. Trimming removed 2 bases at V and 7 bases at J, with 9 bases between. This CDR3 is built from 14 residues. Germline CDR1 SNHLY, CDR2 FYNNEI. The CDR3 bases are TGTGCCAGCAGTGAATTACAGCCCAATTCACCCCTCCACTTT. Amino acid sequence: CASSELQPNSPLHF.

This chain uses TRBV6-5 with TRBJ2-3; D is possibly TRBD1 (5 bases). Germline V gene sequence: CDR1 MNHEY, CDR2 SVGAGI. V gave up 6 bases and J gave up 0 bases, with 10 bases separating them. The CDR3 spans 14 residues. The CDR3 loop is CASRSTDSTDTQYF. DNA for the CDR3: TGTGCCAGCAGGTCGACAGATAGCACAGATACGCAGTATTTT.

A note on this clone: The same CDR3 can be traced to other DNA sequences in this sample. The V call is TRBV7-9, the J call TRBJ2-7; D is unclear. Trimming took off 5 bases at V and 3 bases at J, with 8 bases between the two ends. The CDR3 sequence is 12 residues long. The germline V gene encodes CDR1 SEHNR and CDR2 FQNEAQ (reference sequence). This CDR3 is CASSLSGYEQYF. CDR3 DNA: TGTGCCAGCAGCCTTAGTGGCTACGAGCAGTACTTC.

The chain is built from TRBV2 and TRBJ1-3; the D is unclear. The length of the CDR3 is 17 residues. CDR1 and CDR2 (germline): SNHLY, FYNNEI. The germline V and J ends were trimmed by 3 bases and 4 bases, with 19 bases remaining between them. The CDR3: CASSEMRGSRGGNTIYF. As DNA, the CDR3 is TGTGCCAGCAGTGAGATGAGAGGGTCCCGGGGAGGAAACACCATATATTTT. Full variable domain (rest looked up from reference TRBV2 and TRBJ1-3): EPEVTQTPSHQVTQMGQEVILRCVPISNHLYFYWYRQILGQKVEFLVSFYNNEISEKSEIFDDQFSVERPDGSNFTLKIRSTKLEDSAMYFCASSEMRGSRGGNTIYFGEGSWLTVV.

The gene calls are TRBV10-2 and TRBJ2-2; D uncertain. Germline V lookup: CDR1 WSHSY, CDR2 SAAADI. The CDR3 sequence is 13 residues long. Trimming stripped 8 bases from V and 2 bases from J, with 9 bases between. CDR3 bases: TGCGCCAGCCAAGAGATTAACACCGGGGAGCTGTTTTTT. This translates into CASQEINTGELFF.

The genes are TRBV7-2 and TRBJ2-1, with D possibly matching TRBD2 (6 bases). This CDR3 region has 14 residues. V gave up 5 bases and J gave up 4 bases, with 12 bases separating them. Germline-derived CDR1 and CDR2 are SGHTA and FQGNSA. The CDR3: CASSVSTRYNEQFF. DNA for the CDR3: TGTGCCAGCAGCGTCTCGACTAGATACAATGAGCAGTTCTTC. Full variable domain (missing parts from reference TRBV7-2 and TRBJ2-1): GAGVSQSPSNKVTEKGKDVELRCDPISGHTALYWYRQSLGQGLEFLIYFQGNSAPDKSGLPSDRFSAERTGGSVSTLTIQRTQQEDSAVYLCASSVSTRYNEQFFGPGTRLTVL.

This rearrangement joins TRBV7-8 to TRBJ2-7; no reliable D call. The CDR3 is made up of 14 amino acids. Germline V gene sequence: CDR1 SGHVS, CDR2 FQNEAQ. V dropped 8 bases and J dropped 2 bases, with 16 bases sitting between them. The CDR3 sequence is CASVPATATYEQYF. The CDR3, as DNA: TGTGCCAGCGTCCCGGCGACTGCGACCTACGAGCAGTACTTC.

This clone appeared a single time. The J gene is TRBJ2-7, the V gene TRBV7-6; D is possibly TRBD1 (5 bases). Germline V gene lookup returns CDR1 SGHVS and CDR2 FNYEAQ. The CDR3 has 14 residues. Trimming stripped 3 bases from V and 3 bases from J, with 12 bases between. In DNA, the CDR3 is TGTGCCAGCAGCTTTAGGGGCTCGGGCTACGAGCAGTACTTC. This gives the protein CASSFRGSGYEQYF.

The rearrangement links TRBV28 to TRBJ1-5, with 7 nucleotides matching TRBD1. With 3 bases clipped from V and 7 bases from J, the junction kept 6 bases outside the gene matches. The germline V gene has CDR1 MDHEN and CDR2 SYDVKM. The CDR3 has 14 amino acids. The CDR3 DNA sequence: TGTGCCAGCAGTTTGACAGGGCACAGACAGCCCCAGCATTTT. It yields the protein CASSLTGHRQPQHF.

This CDR3 is CASSYQGSGNQPQHF. The CDR3 DNA reads TGTGCCAGCAGTTACCAAGGGAGCGGCAATCAGCCCCAGCATTTT. The chain is built from TRBV6-6 and TRBJ1-5; D is uncertain. The CDR3 runs 15 residues. V dropped 2 bases and J dropped 2 bases, with 10 bases sitting between them. The germline V gene has CDR1 MNHNY and CDR2 SVGAGI (reference sequence).

This sequence joins TRBV28 and TRBJ1-3; TRBD1 agrees at 9 bases. Trimming at V came to 1 base and at J to 1 base, leaving 5 bases not matched to a gene. The CDR3 length is 17 residues. Germline CDR1 reads MDHEN; CDR2 reads SYDVKM. The chain's CDR3 is CASSLFATGGSGNTIYF. The CDR3 DNA reads TGTGCCAGCAGTTTATTCGCGACAGGGGGTTCTGGAAACACCATATATTTT.

The J gene is TRBJ1-2, the V gene TRBV14; 10 positions match TRBD1. This CDR3 region has 13 residues. V lost 3 bases to trimming and J lost 6 bases; unmatched junction nucleotides: 1. Germline V lookup: CDR1 SGHDN, CDR2 FVKESK. The CDR3 sequence is CASSHGTGDGYTF. CDR3 sequence (DNA): TGTGCCAGCAGCCACGGGACAGGGGATGGCTACACCTTC.

This rearrangement joins TRBV2 to TRBJ2-2; D may be TRBD2 (6 bases). The CDR3 is 17 amino acids. Germline lookup yields CDR1 SNHLY and CDR2 FYNNEI. Trimming took 3 bases from V and 2 from J, leaving 16 bases between them. The CDR3, as DNA: TGTGCCAGCAGTGATAACGGAGGGACCCCCAACACCGGGGAGCTGTTTTTT. Protein sequence: CASSDNGGTPNTGELFF.

The rearrangement joins TRBV6-1 to TRBJ2-7; D may be TRBD2 (5 bases). The CDR3 spans 15 residues. The germline V gene encodes CDR1 MNHNS and CDR2 SASEGT. V lost 6 bases and J 0 bases, leaving 15 bases between the germline ends. The CDR3 region is CASRKDPGSSYEQYF. The CDR3 DNA is TGTGCCAGCAGGAAGGATCCGGGGTCCTCCTACGAGCAGTACTTC.

CDR3 amino acids: CASSLAPPGDEQFF. The CDR3 nucleotides read TGTGCCAGCAGCTTAGCGCCCCCGGGGGATGAGCAGTTCTTC. V usage is TRBV7-6 and J usage is TRBJ2-1; perhaps TRBD2 as D (6 bases). Deletions cut 0 bases from V and 8 bases from J, with 11 bases between. The germline gives CDR1 SGHVS, CDR2 FNYEAQ. The CDR3 is 14 amino acids.

Remarks on this clone: One junction end disagrees with the germline gene, perhaps due to a read error. J is TRBJ2-7 and V is TRBV14, with D possibly matching TRBD1 (6 bases). The CDR3 length is 13 residues. Germline CDR1 SGHDN, CDR2 FVKESK. CDR3 loop: CASSEDRLYEQYF. DNA of the CDR3: TGTGCCAGCAGCGAAGACAGGCTTTACGAGCAGTACTTC.

The J gene is TRBJ1-1, the V gene TRBV2, with D uncertain. CDR3 length: 18 amino acids. V was pared by 4 bases and J by 4 bases, with 25 bases between. Germline loops: CDR1 SNHLY, CDR2 FYNNEI. CDR3 protein: CASSVLEGLARWGTEAFF. Written as DNA, the CDR3 is TGTGCCAGCAGTGTACTTGAGGGCCTTGCCCGGTGGGGCACTGAAGCTTTCTTT.

The gene calls are TRBV6-6 and TRBJ2-3, with D possibly TRBD1 on 7 matching bases. The germline V gene encodes CDR1 MNHNY and CDR2 SVGAGI (reference sequence). The CDR3 consists of 16 residues. V was clipped by 0 bases and J by 3 bases, with 13 bases between them. This CDR3 reads CASSYSEGAHTDTQYF. The CDR3 DNA follows: TGTGCCAGCAGTTACTCGGAGGGGGCCCATACAGATACGCAGTATTTT.

V is TRBV16 and J is TRBJ1-4; 10 bases match TRBD1. From germline, CDR1 is KGHSY and CDR2 FQNENV. The J segment lost 8 bases and the V segment lost 0 bases, leaving 6 bases of the junction unmatched. The CDR3 length is 16 residues. CDR3 bases: TGTGCCAGCAGCCAATCGCGGGACAGGGGCGGAGAAAAACTGTTTTTT. This encodes CASSQSRDRGGEKLFF.

The CDR3 sequence: CASSLPRIADRAQYF. CDR3 sequence (DNA): TGCGCCAGCAGCCTACCTCGAATAGCAGACAGGGCGCAGTATTTT. This chain connects TRBV5-1 to TRBJ2-3; TRBD1 matches at 7 bases. V shed 4 bases, J shed 10 bases, and the junction held 15 bases outside the gene matches. The CDR3 is made up of 15 amino acids. Germline V gene sequence: CDR1 SGHRS, CDR2 YFSETQ.

The CDR3 spells CASNRQGARYEQYF. The CDR3 nucleotides read TGTGCCAGTAACCGACAGGGGGCTAGGTACGAGCAGTACTTC. The gene calls are TRBV19 and TRBJ2-7; TRBD1 agrees at 10 bases. The CDR3 sequence is 14 residues long. Unmatched junction bases numbered 7, after V lost 7 bases and J lost 4 bases. Germline CDR1 reads LNHDA; CDR2 reads SQIVND (reference sequence).

This rearrangement joins TRBV6-5 to TRBJ1-1, with D hard to call. Germline CDR1 and CDR2: MNHEY and SVGAGI. CDR3 length equals 13 residues. Deletions cut 2 bases from V and 6 bases from J, with 10 bases between. CDR3 DNA sequence: TGTGCCAGCAGTTACGTCCCAGAGGCTGAAGCTTTCTTT. Translating gives CASSYVPEAEAFF.

DNA of the CDR3: TGTGCCAGCAGTTCACCTATTATTCAGCCCCAGCATTTT. It codes for CASSSPIIQPQHF. The genes are TRBV6-6 and TRBJ1-5; D unclear. V was clipped by 4 bases and J by 6 bases, with 10 bases between them. The CDR3 spans 13 residues. CDR1 and CDR2 from the germline V gene are MNHNY and SVGAGI (reference sequence).